These 27 T cell receptor beta chains were sequenced from one sample in a study of blood T cell repertoires in COVID-19. The data were produced by immunoSEQ multiplex PCR, yet TCRdb's version contains in-frame clones alone and is incomplete. Among tens of thousands of clones listed, 87% were seen once. The sample was peripheral blood. The receptor source for this set is a woman aged 50 to 60 with active or convalescent COVID-19.

This sequence joins TRBV30 and TRBJ2-1; a possible D gene is TRBD2 (7 bases). The CDR3 length is 14 residues. Trimming took 4 bases from V and 1 from J, leaving 11 bases between them. CDR1 GTSNPN and CDR2 SVGIG come from the germline V gene (reference sequence). CDR3 residues: CAWKGGGSYNEQFF. The CDR3 nucleotides read TGTGCCTGGAAGGGAGGGGGATCCTACAATGAGCAGTTCTTC.

The rearrangement links TRBV6-5 to TRBJ1-4; D is undetermined. The V and J ends lost 8 bases and 8 bases respectively, with 6 bases between them. Germline lookup yields CDR1 MNHEY and CDR2 SVGAGI. The CDR3 consists of 10 residues. The CDR3 region is CASGREKLFF. CDR3 DNA sequence: TGTGCCAGCGGGAGGGAAAAACTGTTTTTT.

The chain employs TRBV7-2 and TRBJ2-2; TRBD1 matches 7 bases. The ends lost 5 bases at V and 4 bases at J; junction bases unmatched: 10. CDR3 size: 16 residues. The germline gives CDR1 SGHTA, CDR2 FQGNSA. CDR3 sequence: CASSPRQGGSTGELFF. CDR3 bases: TGTGCCAGCAGCCCTCGACAGGGTGGGAGCACCGGGGAGCTGTTTTTT.

The chain links TRBV5-1 to TRBJ2-5; maybe TRBD1 (6 bases). Trimming removed 4 bases from V and 2 bases from J, with 9 bases in between. The CDR3 has 13 amino acids. Germline lookup yields CDR1 SGHRS and CDR2 YFSETQ. The CDR3 protein is CASSRTAQETQYF. The CDR3 bases are TGCGCCAGCAGCCGGACAGCTCAAGAGACCCAGTACTTC.

The V call is TRBV2, the J call TRBJ2-3; D call uncertain. V was shortened by 4 bases and J by 6 bases, with 11 bases between the two germline ends. The CDR3 has 13 amino acids. Germline V gene data show CDR1 as SNHLY and CDR2 as FYNNEI. The CDR3 loop reads CASSALMSDTQYF. The CDR3 DNA sequence: TGTGCCAGCAGTGCGTTAATGTCGGATACGCAGTATTTT.

The chain joins TRBV7-2 to TRBJ1-2; weak D call: TRBD1 (5 bases). CDR3 size: 12 residues. V was cut by 5 bases and J by 4 bases, with 8 bases left in between. CDR1 SGHTA and CDR2 FQGNSA come from the germline V gene. CDR3 nucleotide sequence: TGTGCCAGCAGCGGACACTTCTATGGCTACACCTTC. Translated, it gives CASSGHFYGYTF.

This clone was detected ten times or more. This chain connects TRBV29-1 to TRBJ2-7, with D unresolved. Germline CDR1 SQVTM, CDR2 ANQGSEA. This CDR3 has 11 residues. V was trimmed by 4 bases and J by 6 bases, leaving 10 bases between them. The CDR3 region is CSVGNPGEQYF. The CDR3, as DNA: TGCAGCGTTGGAAACCCCGGCGAGCAGTACTTC.

V and J are TRBV19 and TRBJ1-1; 7 bases agree with TRBD1. V dropped 4 bases and J dropped 0; count of bases not matched to a gene: 2. Germline V gene sequence: CDR1 LNHDA, CDR2 SQIVND (reference sequence). The CDR3 has 14 residues. CDR3 DNA: TGTGCCAGTAGTAGGGGACAGTTGAACACTGAAGCTTTCTTT. Encoded protein: CASSRGQLNTEAFF.

CDR3 bases: TGTGCCAGCAGCCCACGACAGGGCAACTACGAGCAGTACTTC. It codes for CASSPRQGNYEQYF. This rearrangement joins TRBV7-2 to TRBJ2-7, with 7 bases fitting TRBD1. The CDR3 has 14 amino acids. Germline CDR1 and CDR2: SGHTA and FQGNSA. V trimming: 5 bases; J trimming: 3 bases; junction bases outside the gene matches: 7.

The V call is TRBV9, the J call TRBJ2-1; possible D gene TRBD1, 6 bases. V lost 6 bases to trimming and J lost 5 bases, with 12 bases between them. CDR1 and CDR2 (germline): SGDLS, YYNGEE. This CDR3 contains 13 residues. CDR3 in amino acids: CASKGQPNNEQFF. The CDR3 DNA reads TGTGCCAGCAAAGGACAGCCAAACAATGAGCAGTTCTTC. Full variable domain (rest looked up from reference TRBV9 and TRBJ2-1): DSGVTQTPKHLITATGQRVTLRCSPRSGDLSVYWYQQSLDQGLQFLIQYYNGEERAKGNILERFSAQQFPDLHSELNLSSLELGDSALYFCASKGQPNNEQFFGPGTRLTVL.

The J gene is TRBJ2-1, the V gene TRBV7-3, with D tentatively TRBD1 (5 bases). V was cut by 3 bases and J by 5 bases, with 8 bases left in between. Germline values: CDR1 SGHTA, CDR2 FQGTGA. There are 13 residues in the CDR3. CDR3 protein: CASSFRGNNEQFF. Written as DNA, the CDR3 is TGTGCCAGCAGCTTTAGGGGCAACAATGAGCAGTTCTTC.

In its sample, this clone was seen a few times. V is TRBV6-5 and J is TRBJ1-3, with D possibly matching TRBD1 (5 bases). The V gene lost 6 bases and the J gene lost 6 bases, with 18 bases spanning the gap. The CDR3 has 15 amino acids. CDR1 and CDR2 from the germline V gene are MNHEY and SVGAGI. CDR3: CASRITGLEANTIYF. CDR3 nucleotide sequence: TGTGCCAGCAGAATTACAGGTTTAGAGGCAAACACCATATATTTT.

A few counts support this clone. The gene calls are TRBV3-1 (or the pseudogene TRBV3-2) and TRBJ1-6; a weak D match, TRBD1 (6 bases). CDR3 length: 14 amino acids. Trimming took off 2 bases at V and 7 bases at J, with 9 bases between the two ends. Germline-derived CDR1 and CDR2 are LGHDT and YNNKEL (reference sequence). The CDR3 loop reads CASSQTQGNSPLHF. The CDR3 nucleotides read TGTGCCAGCAGCCAAACTCAGGGGAATTCACCCCTCCACTTT.

V is TRBV5-8 and J is TRBJ1-2, with D uncertain. The length of the CDR3 is 15 residues. Between the trimmed V and J ends, which lost 3 bases and 4 bases, there was a span of 16 bases. The germline V gene has CDR1 SGHTS and CDR2 YDEGEE. The CDR3 DNA is TGTGCCAGCAGCTATGGGTCAACGGGTTTCTATGGCTACACCTTC. It encodes CASSYGSTGFYGYTF.

The sample holds a few counts of this clone. The chain recombines TRBV5-1 with TRBJ2-7; 15 bases agree with TRBD2. In germline, CDR1 is SGHRS, CDR2 YFSETQ. The CDR3 has 16 residues. The J segment lost 1 base and the V segment lost 4 bases, leaving 3 bases of the junction unmatched. The CDR3: CASSGGTSGGSYEQYF. The CDR3 nucleotides are TGCGCCAGCAGCGGCGGGACTAGCGGGGGGTCCTACGAGCAGTACTTC.

This CDR3 reads CASSPSGGGTGELFF. In nucleotides, the CDR3 is TGTGCCAGCAGCCCAAGCGGGGGGGGCACCGGGGAGCTGTTTTTT. This sequence joins TRBV11-2 and TRBJ2-2, with 10 bases that match TRBD2. The trim removed 5 bases at V and 4 bases at J, leaving 4 bases unmatched. Germline CDR1 is SGHAT and CDR2 is FQNNGV. The CDR3 extends over 15 amino acids.

The genes are TRBV6-5 and TRBJ2-7; D ambiguous. There are 11 residues in the CDR3. CDR1 is MNHEY, CDR2 SVGAGI, per germline. Trimming stripped 6 bases from V and 5 bases from J, with 8 bases between. Here the CDR3 DNA reads TGTGCCAGCAGACAGTCTCACGAGCAGTACTTC. Translation: CASRQSHEQYF.

This clone came up once. This chain connects TRBV7-2 to TRBJ2-5; 9 nucleotides agree with TRBD2. The CDR3 runs 15 residues. Per germline, CDR1 SGHTA and CDR2 FQGNSA. Unmatched junction bases numbered 5, after V lost 1 base and J lost 5 bases. CDR3: CASSLVGGGAETQYF. CDR3 coding DNA: TGTGCCAGCAGCTTAGTAGGCGGGGGGGCGGAGACCCAGTACTTC.

The rearrangement joins TRBV6-1 to TRBJ1-6; 8 bases are shared with TRBD1. CDR1 and CDR2 from the germline V gene are MNHNS and SASEGT. After removal of 0 bases from V and 9 bases from J, the junction contained 7 bases not matched to a gene. CDR3 size: 16 residues. The CDR3 loop reads CASSEALSGGSSPLHF. In nucleotides, the CDR3 is TGTGCCAGCAGTGAAGCGCTGTCAGGGGGCAGTTCACCCCTCCACTTT.

The chain carries TRBV4-2 and TRBJ2-3; 9 bases align to TRBD2. Germline-derived CDR1 and CDR2 are LGHNA and YNFKEQ. The length of the CDR3 is 16 residues. The V gene end was trimmed by 1 base and the J gene end by 4 bases; junction bases not matched to a gene: 6. The CDR3 region is CASSQGRGGGADTQYF. In nucleotides, the CDR3 is TGTGCCAGCAGCCAAGGGCGGGGGGGCGGGGCAGATACGCAGTATTTT.

This clone was recorded a few times. The gene calls are TRBV7-8 and TRBJ2-4, with 9 bases lining up with TRBD1. V gave up 5 bases and J gave up 12 bases; unmatched junction bases: 20. Germline loops: CDR1 SGHVS, CDR2 FQNEAQ. The CDR3 length is 17 residues. The CDR3 here is CASSPKGTGSLLLTQYF. The CDR3 bases are TGTGCCAGCAGCCCAAAGGGGACAGGGTCCCTCCTCCTCACTCAGTACTTC.

This chain uses TRBV4-3 with TRBJ1-1; D might be TRBD1 (6 bases). V lost 0 bases, J lost 5 bases, and 22 bases lay in between. CDR1 LGHNA and CDR2 YSLEER come from the germline V gene. The CDR3 extends over 18 amino acids. The CDR3 bases are TGCGCCAGCAGCCAAGATCTTGTACAGGGACCCTGGAGGACTGAAGCTTTCTTT. Protein: CASSQDLVQGPWRTEAFF.

V gene TRBV18 combines with J gene TRBJ1-2, with no clear D. Trimming removed 3 bases from V and 8 bases from J, with 22 bases in between. CDR3 size: 16 residues. Looked up from germline, CDR1 is KGHSH and CDR2 is LQKENI. CDR3 residues: CASSPLSEPGIGGYTF. DNA for the CDR3: TGTGCCAGCTCACCCCTATCGGAGCCGGGGATTGGCGGCTACACCTTC.

The V and J genes are TRBV15 and TRBJ2-5, with 9 bases that match TRBD2. Per the germline V gene, CDR1 is LNHNV and CDR2 is YYDKDF (reference sequence). The CDR3 spans 17 residues. The V and J ends lost 0 bases and 1 base, in that order; junction bases with no gene match: 6. The CDR3 nucleotides read TGTGCCACCAGCAGAGATGGGCCAGCGGGGGGCCAAGAGACCCAGTACTTC. Translation: CATSRDGPAGGQETQYF.

This clone was recorded only once. The chain couples TRBV19 to TRBJ1-1, with D possibly being TRBD1 (6 bases). The CDR3 sequence is 13 residues long. The V end was cut by 1 base, the J end by 5 bases, with 8 bases between. In germline, CDR1 is LNHDA, CDR2 SQIVND (reference sequence). This chain's CDR3 is CASSIGGGTEAFF. Here the CDR3 DNA reads TGTGCCAGTAGTATAGGAGGGGGTACTGAAGCTTTCTTT.

The V gene is TRBV3-1 (or the pseudogene TRBV3-2), the J gene TRBJ2-5; 15 positions agree with TRBD2. V trimming: 8 bases; J trimming: 1 base; junction bases outside the gene matches: 2. CDR3 length equals 15 residues. The germline CDR1 and CDR2 sequences are LGHDT and YNNKEL (reference sequence). In nucleotides, the CDR3 is TGTGCCAGCCGGGGACTAGCGGGGGGCCAAGAGACCCAGTACTTC. Protein sequence: CASRGLAGGQETQYF.

This chain connects TRBV6-2 or TRBV6-3 to TRBJ2-1; 9 bases line up with TRBD2. This CDR3 contains 15 residues. J was trimmed by 4 bases and V by 5 bases; bases with no gene match: 6. The V gene's germline CDR1 is MNHEY and CDR2 SVGEGT. The CDR3 DNA reads TGTGCCAGCAGTCCCCTAGCGGGGCGGTACAATGAGCAGTTCTTC. This sequence encodes CASSPLAGRYNEQFF.